This T cell receptor (beta chain) was documented in a study of T cell clonotyping in hematopoietic cell transplantation. The data were produced by immunoSEQ multiplex PCR, yet TCRdb's version contains in-frame clones alone and is incomplete. The data show approximately 8,400 clones, about 60% seen once. Points on this clone: Its cognate antigen is unknown.

Losses at the gene ends were 8 bases for V and 3 bases for J; bases not matched to a gene: 12. Per the germline V gene, CDR1 is SGHRS and CDR2 is YFSETQ. CDR3 length equals 17 residues. Findings and caveats of the study: Recipient TCR diversity dropped after transplant; expanded clonotypes rose from day 30 to 180. Cells were unsorted, so CD4 and CD8 contributions were not separated. Few recipient clonotypes overlapped donors; over 97% were de novo at given depth.

The chain combines TRBV5-1 with TRBJ2-3; 13 bases fit TRBD2. This TCR came from a male patient between 55 and 70 years old who had an allogeneic stem cell transplant from an unrelated donor, so the T cells may come from the graft donor. Some clones in this sample may be carry-over from other donors' samples. Sequenced here: peripheral blood mononuclear cells, sampled 100 days after allogeneic stem cell transplant. CDR3 DNA: TGCGCCAGTTTCAGGGGACTAGCGGGGCTGGGTACAGATACGCAGTATTTT. Its protein is CASFRGLAGLGTDTQYF.